This T cell receptor beta chain was recovered during a study of a mutant IDH1 vaccine in newly diagnosed glioma. Noted time point: baseline, week 1 (first vaccination visit). Treatment denoted: pre-vaccination baseline after standard-of-care therapy. Germline CDR1 is LGHNA and CDR2 is YNFKEQ. Unmatched junction bases numbered 6, after V lost 3 bases and J lost 5 bases. The CDR3 is 16 amino acids. The method was immunoSEQ multiplex PCR; TCRdb's version includes in-frame clones alone and lacks a portion of them. Of roughly 86,000 clones in the sample, around 77% were seen once. V is TRBV4-2 and J is TRBJ2-1, with 11 bases matching TRBD1. Sequences were derived from PBMCs, sampled from a glioma patient treated with radiotherapy, temozolomide or both. The source of this sequence is a man aged 40-55 years with glioma. The CDR3 sequence is CASSQAGTGGNNEQFF. For the CDR3, the DNA is TGTGCCAGCAGCCAGGCCGGGACAGGGGGTAACAATGAGCAGTTCTTC.